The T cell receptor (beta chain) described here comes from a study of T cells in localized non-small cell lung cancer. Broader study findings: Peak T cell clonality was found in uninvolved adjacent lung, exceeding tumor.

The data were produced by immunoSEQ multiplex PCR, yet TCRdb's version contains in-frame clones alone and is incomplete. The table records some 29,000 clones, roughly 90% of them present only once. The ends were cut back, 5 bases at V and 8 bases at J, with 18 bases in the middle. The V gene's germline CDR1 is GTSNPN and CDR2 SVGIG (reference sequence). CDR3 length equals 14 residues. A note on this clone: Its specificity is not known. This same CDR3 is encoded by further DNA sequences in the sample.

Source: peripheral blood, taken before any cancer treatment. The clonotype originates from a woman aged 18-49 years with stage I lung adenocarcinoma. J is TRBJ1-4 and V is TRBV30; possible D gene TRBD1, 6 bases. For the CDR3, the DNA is TGTGCCTGGGCGCGCGGGGGGGCGGGAGAAAAACTGTTTTTT. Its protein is CAWARGGAGEKLFF.